These T cell receptor beta chains were read from a single sample in a study of T-cell reconstitution after alpha-beta-depleted transplantation in children. One entry per CDR3 protein, called by TCRdb with MiXCR from the PCR reads. The repertoire consists of 450,000 to 550,000 distinct CDR3 sequences, with roughly 11% occurring once and the leading ten covering about 14%. The sequenced sample was PBMCs, mostly from graft donor cells, obtained 180 days after TCRalphabeta/CD19-depleted stem cell transplant. The receptors derive from a female patient aged 2-15 years who had a stem cell transplant for aplastic anemia, so the T cells may come from the graft donor. Each CDR3 is given with its conserved first and last residue. The order of the fields is clone size, V gene, D gene, J gene, CDR3 protein, CDR3 DNA. The D gene is left open where the match is weak. The size entry is marked missing in some rows and otherwise reads once, few, many or a size class.

>many|TRBV28|.|TRBJ1-3
CASSVLGAGNTIYF
TGTGCCAGCAGTGTCCTCGGGGCTGGAAACACCATATATTTT
>few|TRBV27|.|TRBJ2-2
CASTPGRTNTGELFF
TGTGCCAGCACCCCTGGCAGGACGAACACCGGGGAGCTGTTTTTT
>few|TRBV27|TRBD1|TRBJ1-5
CASSLPGTGLVQPQHF
TGTGCCAGCAGTTTACCCGGGACAGGGCTTGTTCAGCCCCAGCATTTT
>few|TRBV11-2|TRBD2|TRBJ2-3
CASSMTSGRVLTDTQYF
TGTGCCAGCAGCATGACTAGCGGGAGGGTGCTGACAGATACGCAGTATTTT
>few|TRBV6-1|TRBD1|TRBJ2-7
CASSKDRGPYEQYF
TGTGCCAGCAGTAAGGACAGGGGACCTTACGAGCAGTACTTC
>.|TRBV7-2|TRBD2|TRBJ2-5
CASSLEGLARETQYF
TGTGCCAGCAGCTTAGAGGGACTAGCTAGGGAGACCCAGTACTTC
>.|TRBV6-5|.|TRBJ2-4
CASSYSGLNIQYF
TGTGCCAGCAGTTACTCGGGACTAAACATTCAGTACTTC
>.|TRBV5-6|TRBD1|TRBJ1-2
CASSYDRDGYTF
TGTGCCAGCAGCTACGACAGGGATGGCTACACCTTC
>few|TRBV5-1|.|TRBJ2-7
CASSWEWSYEQYF
TGCGCCAGCAGCTGGGAGTGGTCCTACGAGCAGTACTTC
>.|TRBV13|.|TRBJ2-5
CASSLLRYRGQETQYF
TGTGCCAGCAGCTTACTACGTTATAGGGGACAAGAGACCCAGTACTTC
>.|TRBV6-2/TRBV6-3|.|TRBJ2-3
CASSLPSAYTDTQYF
TGTGCCAGCAGTTTGCCTAGCGCCTACACAGATACGCAGTATTTT
>.|TRBV29-1|.|TRBJ1-1
CSVDGLVLNTEAFF
TGCAGCGTTGATGGCTTGGTTTTGAACACTGAAGCTTTCTTT
>few|TRBV20-1|TRBD1|TRBJ2-3
CSAFGPQGVDTQYF
TGCAGTGCTTTCGGACCCCAGGGGGTGGATACGCAGTATTTT
>few|TRBV20-1|.|TRBJ2-1
CSARGFFQRVYYNEQFF
TGCAGTGCTAGAGGATTCTTTCAGCGGGTCTATTACAATGAGCAGTTCTTC
>.|TRBV7-2|.|TRBJ2-1
CASSLSYSPENEQFF
TGTGCCAGCAGCTTATCGTACAGTCCGGAAAATGAGCAGTTCTTC
>few|TRBV9|TRBD2|TRBJ2-1
CASSVWASGRALNEQFF
TGTGCCAGCAGCGTATGGGCTAGCGGGAGGGCCTTAAATGAGCAGTTCTTC
>few|TRBV25-1|TRBD1|TRBJ2-4
CASTPETGNRAKNIQYF
TGTGCCAGCACCCCTGAGACAGGGAATAGGGCCAAAAACATTCAGTACTTC
>many|TRBV5-1|.|TRBJ1-5
CASSLAGLHQPQHF
TGCGCCAGCAGCTTGGCCGGGTTGCATCAGCCCCAGCATTTT
>few|TRBV24-1|TRBD1|TRBJ2-1
CATSDWGRGLDNEQFF
TGTGCCACCAGTGATTGGGGCAGGGGGCTTGACAATGAGCAGTTCTTC
>.|TRBV6-5|TRBD1|TRBJ1-1
CASSYRLPGQAFMNTEAFF
TGTGCCAGCAGTTACAGACTGCCGGGACAGGCCTTCATGAACACTGAAGCTTTCTTT